Following are 29 T cell receptor beta chains from one sample sequenced in a study of response to subunit inactivated influenza vaccine. TCRdb passed the RT-PCR reads through MiXCR, listing each CDR3 protein once. The table shows approximately 700,000 distinct CDR3 sequences, with approximately 14% occurring only once. Sequencing used PBMCs from blood, obtained less than 13 days after vaccination. The receptors were gathered from a man aged 45-65 years who received an inactivated influenza vaccine.

This clonotype was seen more than once but under ten times. The chain carries TRBV12-3 or TRBV12-4 and TRBJ1-6, with 11 bases aligning to TRBD1. Trimming at V came to 5 bases and at J to 14 bases, leaving 11 bases not matched to a gene. CDR3 length: 15 residues. The CDR3 coding sequence is TGTGCCAGCAGTCTCCGGACAGGGGGCTTTTTGTCCCTCCACTTT. It yields the protein CASSLRTGGFLSLHF.

V is TRBV20-1 and J is TRBJ2-1, with 12 bases fitting TRBD2. From germline, CDR1 is DFQATT and CDR2 SNEGSKA (reference sequence). The CDR3 spans 13 residues. The ends lost 5 bases at V and 8 bases at J; junction bases unmatched: 4. The DNA of the CDR3 is TGCAGTGCTTCTAGCGGGGGGGGCGATGAGCAGTTCTTC. This gives the protein CSASSGGGDEQFF.

This clonotype has more than one count but fewer than ten. V usage is TRBV10-3 and J usage is TRBJ2-5; a weak D match, TRBD1 (6 bases). Trimming cost V 6 bases and J 3 bases, with 11 bases left between them. Germline V gene data show CDR1 as ENHRY and CDR2 as SYGVKD. The CDR3 covers 13 residues. The CDR3 sequence is CAIRPGQEETQYF. The DNA of the CDR3 is TGTGCCATCAGGCCGGGACAAGAAGAGACCCAGTACTTC.

This clonotype turned up a few times. The chain links TRBV10-3 to TRBJ2-7; TRBD1 agrees at 10 bases. Germline V CDR1 and CDR2: ENHRY, SYGVKD. The CDR3 is 12 amino acids. V trimming: 6 bases; J trimming: 6 bases; junction bases outside the gene matches: 2. DNA for the CDR3: TGTGCCATCAGGGGGACAGGGGCCGAGCAGTACTTC. This translates into CAIRGTGAEQYF.

This clonotype showed up just a few times. The DNA of the CDR3 is TGTGCCAGCAGTTCCCAGCCGAGAGATACGCAGTATTTT. This translates into CASSSQPRDTQYF. The chain employs TRBV6-6 and TRBJ2-3; D is uncertain. Per germline, CDR1 MNHNY and CDR2 SVGAGI (reference sequence). This CDR3 spans 13 amino acids. With 4 bases removed from V and 5 bases from J, the gap between germline ends came to 10 bases.

The chain recombines TRBV27 with TRBJ1-1; D gene uncertain. Trimming cost V 7 bases and J 0 bases, with 9 bases left between them. This CDR3 comprises 13 residues. Germline CDR1 is MNHEY and CDR2 is SMNVEV (reference sequence). CDR3: CASKENMNTEAFF. In nucleotides, the CDR3 is TGTGCCAGCAAGGAGAACATGAACACTGAAGCTTTCTTT.

This chain joins TRBV27 and TRBJ2-7; a possible D gene is TRBD2 (5 bases). The CDR3 consists of 14 residues. V was cut by 5 bases and J by 3 bases, with 14 bases left in between. Germline V CDR1 and CDR2: MNHEY, SMNVEV (reference sequence). CDR3 in amino acids: CASSPSARVYEQYF. CDR3 nucleotides: TGTGCCAGCAGTCCCTCTGCGAGGGTCTACGAGCAGTACTTC.

The chain uses TRBV11-2 and TRBJ2-7; D is perhaps TRBD1 or TRBD2 (5 bases each). Looked up from germline, CDR1 is SGHAT and CDR2 is FQNNGV. The ends were cut back, 7 bases at V and 3 bases at J, with 19 bases in the middle. This CDR3 comprises 15 residues. CDR3 amino acids: CASIPGAGSIYEQYF. CDR3 DNA: TGTGCCAGCATTCCCGGGGCAGGGAGTATCTACGAGCAGTACTTC. The whole variable domain, remainder taken from reference TRBV11-2 and TRBJ2-7, is EAGVAQSPRYKIIEKRQSVAFWCNPISGHATLYWYQQILGQGPKLLIQFQNNGVVDDSQLPKDRFSAERLKGVDSTLKIQPAKLEDSAVYLCASIPGAGSIYEQYFGPGTRLTVT.

This clonotype was recorded many times. V usage is TRBV6-2 or TRBV6-3 and J usage is TRBJ2-7, with D unresolved. The V and J ends lost 0 bases and 4 bases respectively, with 7 bases between them. Germline values: CDR1 MNHEY, CDR2 SVGEGT. This CDR3 region has 13 residues. Here the CDR3 reads CASSYSSQYEQYF. The CDR3 DNA reads as TGTGCCAGCAGTTACTCGTCGCAATACGAGCAGTACTTC.

The V gene is TRBV6-1, the J gene TRBJ2-7; maybe TRBD1 (5 bases). The V gene lost 7 bases and the J gene lost 0 bases, with 10 bases spanning the gap. Germline V gene sequence: CDR1 MNHNS, CDR2 SASEGT. The CDR3 is made up of 13 amino acids. CDR3 coding DNA: TGTGCCAGCAAAAGGGGAAGCTCCTACGAGCAGTACTTC. It codes for CASKRGSSYEQYF.

The rearrangement links TRBV29-1 to TRBJ2-1; 8 positions agree with TRBD2. Germline-derived CDR1 and CDR2 are SQVTM and ANQGSEA. The CDR3 loop spans 14 amino acids. Trimming removed 4 bases from V and 5 bases from J; junction bases left unmatched: 7. This chain's CDR3 is CSVGLTSGDNEQFF. The DNA for the CDR3 is TGCAGCGTTGGTCTTACTAGCGGAGACAATGAGCAGTTCTTC.

In this sample, this clonotype turned up a few times. This chain links TRBV20-1 with TRBJ2-2, with D perhaps given as TRBD1 or TRBD2 (6 bases each). Germline values: CDR1 DFQATT, CDR2 SNEGSKA (reference sequence). The V gene lost 0 bases and the J gene lost 5 bases, with 16 bases spanning the gap. The CDR3 consists of 16 residues. This chain's CDR3 is CSARDYGGARTGELFF. CDR3 in DNA: TGCAGTGCTAGAGATTACGGGGGCGCCAGAACCGGGGAGCTGTTTTTT.

The chain uses TRBV12-3 or TRBV12-4 and TRBJ1-1; weak D call: TRBD1 (6 bases). The CDR3 spans 13 residues. V shed 3 bases and J shed 7 bases, with 12 bases lying between them. This CDR3 is CASSFQGSVEAFF. The CDR3, as DNA: TGTGCCAGCAGTTTTCAGGGGTCGGTTGAAGCTTTCTTT.

The chain joins TRBV27 to TRBJ2-1; D perhaps matches TRBD1 (6 bases). V was clipped by 6 bases and J by 6 bases, with 12 bases between them. This CDR3 is built from 13 residues. Germline V gene sequence: CDR1 MNHEY, CDR2 SMNVEV (reference sequence). CDR3 protein: CASSPGHLNEQFF. CDR3 in DNA: TGTGCCAGCAGCCCGGGACACCTCAATGAGCAGTTCTTC.

This clonotype was seen a handful of times. The chain has TRBV6-1 and TRBJ1-6, with 7 bases that match TRBD1. Germline lookup yields CDR1 MNHNS and CDR2 SASEGT. V shed 5 bases, J shed 8 bases, and the junction held 15 bases outside the gene matches. This CDR3 spans 17 amino acids. The CDR3 bases are TGTGCCAGCAGTCGCACCAACCGGGACAGCTTTCATTCACCCCTCCACTTT. Encoded protein: CASSRTNRDSFHSPLHF.

The J gene is TRBJ2-1, the V gene TRBV5-4, with D perhaps TRBD1 or TRBD2 (5 bases each). V lost 7 bases and J lost 2, with 13 bases in between. This CDR3 is 14 amino acids long. Germline CDR1 reads SGHNT; CDR2 reads YYREEE (reference sequence). The CDR3 DNA is TGTGCCAGCGCACCCGGGACCCCCTACAATGAGCAGTTCTTC. This translates into CASAPGTPYNEQFF. Filled out from reference TRBV5-4 and TRBJ2-1, the complete variable domain reads ETGVTQSPTHLIKTRGQQVTLRCSSQSGHNTVSWYQQALGQGPQFIFQYYREEENGRGNFPPRFSGLQFPNYSSELNVNALELDDSALYLCASAPGTPYNEQFFGPGTRLTVL.

This clonotype turned up a few times. The V call is TRBV18, the J call TRBJ2-3, with 10 bases lining up with TRBD2. Germline V gene lookup returns CDR1 KGHSH and CDR2 LQKENI. The CDR3 is made up of 19 amino acids. V shed 0 bases, J shed 2 bases, and the junction held 11 bases outside the gene matches. The CDR3 nucleotides are TGTGCCAGCTCACCACCTTTGACGAGTAGCGGGGGGTCCACAGATACGCAGTATTTT. This sequence encodes CASSPPLTSSGGSTDTQYF.

The chain recombines TRBV6-5 with TRBJ2-7, with TRBD1 matching 7 bases. Germline lookup yields CDR1 MNHEY and CDR2 SVGAGI. CDR3 length: 13 residues. Trimming cost V 4 bases and J 4 bases; bases outside gene matches: 4. This chain's CDR3 is CASSFIQGYEQYF. The CDR3 nucleotides read TGTGCCAGCAGTTTCATACAGGGGTACGAGCAGTACTTC.

The sample holds a few counts of this clonotype. V gene TRBV6-5 combines with J gene TRBJ2-3; 7 bases align to TRBD2. CDR1 and CDR2 from the germline V gene are MNHEY and SVGAGI. This CDR3 is 15 amino acids long. V gave up 2 bases and J gave up 2 bases; unmatched junction bases: 4. CDR3 DNA: TGTGCCAGCAGTTACGGACGGGGGGTCACAGATACGCAGTATTTT. It yields the protein CASSYGRGVTDTQYF.

This clonotype was counted many times. The V gene is TRBV4-3, the J gene TRBJ1-1; D possibly corresponds to TRBD1 (6 bases). Germline loops: CDR1 LGHNA, CDR2 YSLEER. V was clipped by 2 bases and J by 4 bases, with 17 bases between them. CDR3 length: 16 amino acids. The CDR3 reads CASSQNGRGLATEAFF. The CDR3 coding sequence is TGCGCCAGCAGCCAAAATGGACGGGGGCTGGCCACTGAAGCTTTCTTT.

The chain combines TRBV6-5 with TRBJ2-7, with D possibly matching TRBD2 (5 bases). V dropped 4 bases and J dropped 0 bases, with 22 bases sitting between them. Germline CDR1 is MNHEY and CDR2 is SVGAGI. The CDR3 length is 18 residues. The CDR3 region has the DNA TGTGCCAGCAGTTCCCGACGGGTGGACGGGAATGACTCCTACGAGCAGTACTTC. Its translation: CASSSRRVDGNDSYEQYF.

The chain couples TRBV9 to TRBJ2-1; maybe TRBD2 (6 bases). The CDR3 is 12 amino acids. V lost 4 bases, J lost 8 bases, and 10 bases lay in between. CDR1 SGDLS and CDR2 YYNGEE come from the germline V gene. This chain's CDR3 is CASSPRDDEQFF. The CDR3 DNA reads as TGTGCCAGCAGCCCGCGGGACGATGAGCAGTTCTTC.

The table lists this clonotype with a few counts. The V call is TRBV29-1, the J call TRBJ1-2; D unresolved. Germline-derived CDR1 and CDR2 are SQVTM and ANQGSEA. V was shortened by 7 bases and J by 0 bases, with 15 bases between the two germline ends. The CDR3 extends over 14 amino acids. The CDR3 nucleotides read TGCAGCGCCACGGTCGCGGGAGCTAACTATGGCTACACCTTC. Amino acid sequence: CSATVAGANYGYTF.

This clonotype appeared a few times. The chain combines TRBV12-3 or TRBV12-4 with TRBJ1-4, with 9 bases aligning to TRBD1. V shed 7 bases and J 8 bases; nucleotides not matched to a gene: 5. This CDR3 is built from 13 residues. CDR3 nucleotides: TGTGCCAGCAAGACAGGGGGAGAGGAAAAACTGTTTTTT. This sequence encodes CASKTGGEEKLFF.

V and J are TRBV11-2 and TRBJ1-2, with a possible D match to TRBD1 (5 bases). V lost 5 bases and J 7 bases, leaving 14 bases between the germline ends. The CDR3 loop spans 13 amino acids. Germline lookup yields CDR1 SGHAT and CDR2 FQNNGV. The CDR3 DNA follows: TGTGCCAGCAGCCCGGGACTCCACTCTGGCTACACCTTC. Its protein product is CASSPGLHSGYTF. Complete variable domain (other parts from reference TRBV11-2 and TRBJ1-2): EAGVAQSPRYKIIEKRQSVAFWCNPISGHATLYWYQQILGQGPKLLIQFQNNGVVDDSQLPKDRFSAERLKGVDSTLKIQPAKLEDSAVYLCASSPGLHSGYTFGSGTRLTVV.

This chain joins TRBV7-9 and TRBJ2-7; no definite D call. This CDR3 has 13 amino acids. CDR1 is SEHNR and CDR2 is FQNEAQ in the germline V gene (reference sequence). Trimming shortened V by 3 bases and J by 10 bases, and 16 bases separated the two germline ends. The CDR3 spells CASSFLLRSLQYF. CDR3 nucleotide sequence: TGTGCCAGCAGCTTTTTATTGAGGAGTCTTCAGTACTTC.

This rearrangement joins TRBV20-1 to TRBJ2-5; 12 nucleotides line up with TRBD1. CDR1 is DFQATT and CDR2 is SNEGSKA in the germline V gene (reference sequence). The CDR3 covers 15 residues. The V gene end was trimmed by 4 bases and the J gene end by 5 bases; junction bases not matched to a gene: 8. The CDR3 reads CSANSGTGGGETQYF. The CDR3 DNA sequence: TGCAGTGCTAACTCTGGGACAGGGGGCGGGGAGACCCAGTACTTC.

This clonotype was seen many times. V usage is TRBV5-6 and J usage is TRBJ2-3; D ambiguous. CDR1 is SGHDT and CDR2 is YYEEEE in the germline V gene. The CDR3 is 14 residues long. The V end lost 1 base, the J end lost 8 bases, and 14 bases lay between the germline ends. The CDR3 nucleotides are TGTGCCAGCAGCTTGTTTTTTCGCCCGGGTACGCAGTATTTT. This sequence encodes CASSLFFRPGTQYF. Complete variable domain (other parts from reference TRBV5-6 and TRBJ2-3): DAGVTQSPTHLIKTRGQQVTLRCSPKSGHDTVSWYQQALGQGPQFIFQYYEEEERQRGNFPDRFSGHQFPNYSSELNVNALLLGDSALYLCASSLFFRPGTQYFGPGTRLTVL.

V is TRBV6-2 or TRBV6-3 and J is TRBJ2-2, with D unresolved. Germline lookup yields CDR1 MNHEY and CDR2 SVGEGT. The CDR3 covers 13 residues. The V end lost 2 bases, the J end lost 5 bases, and 6 bases lay between the germline ends. The CDR3 DNA reads TGTGCCAGCAGTTACCCGTTAACCGGGGAGCTGTTTTTT. Protein: CASSYPLTGELFF.